This is a list of T cell receptor beta chains from one sample in a study of T-cell memory formation after mild COVID-19. Each CDR3 protein is one row after TCRdb ran MiXCR on the 5' RACE reads. The profile covers 200,000 to 300,000 distinct CDR3 sequences, with approximately 15% appearing a single time and around 21% taken by the ten largest. Sequenced sample: PBMCs or a T cell subset sorted from them (not recorded which). The receptors were sampled from a man between 18 and 29 years old who had mild COVID-19 (a few samples of this study predate the infection). Cell type and time point are not known. CDR3s include the opening cysteine and the closing phenylalanine or tryptophan. Each record gives: V gene, D gene, J gene, clone size, CDR3 protein, CDR3 DNA. The D gene is left open where the match is weak. The size entry is marked missing in some rows and otherwise reads once, few, many or a size class.

TRBV5-1	TRBD2	TRBJ2-1	-	CASSLELAGGSNEQFF	TGCGCCAGCAGCTTGGAACTAGCGGGAGGTTCCAATGAGCAGTTCTTC
TRBV6-2/TRBV6-3	TRBD1	TRBJ2-3	-	CASNQGGGPDTQYF	TGTGCCAGCAACCAAGGGGGCGGCCCAGATACGCAGTATTTT
TRBV6-5	TRBD1	TRBJ1-2	-	CASSYTTSGGGGYTF	TGTGCCAGCAGTTACACCACTTCAGGGGGAGGTGGCTACACCTTC
TRBV6-5	TRBD2	TRBJ2-4	few	CASSRSGGAVKNIQYF	TGTGCCAGCAGTCGGAGCGGGGGGGCGGTCAAAAACATTCAGTACTTC
TRBV21-1	-	TRBJ2-5	-	CASSKEVAGRTQETQYF	TGTGCCAGCAGCAAAGAGGTAGCGGGGCGCACTCAAGAGACCCAGTACTTC
TRBV4-1	-	TRBJ1-3	-	CASSQDGRVGNTIYF	TGCGCCAGCAGCCAAGACGGCAGGGTTGGAAACACCATATATTTT
TRBV7-2	-	TRBJ1-2	few	CASSAQYGYTF	TGTGCCAGCAGCGCGCAGTATGGCTACACCTTC
TRBV18	-	TRBJ1-5	few	CASSPGDTQGNQPQHF	TGTGCCAGCTCACCAGGGGACACTCAGGGCAATCAGCCCCAGCATTTT
TRBV9	-	TRBJ1-1	few	CASSVWVNTEAFF	TGTGCCAGCAGCGTATGGGTGAACACTGAAGCTTTCTTT
TRBV14	-	TRBJ2-7	-	CASSQESVRTEQYF	TGTGCCAGCAGCCAAGAGTCTGTGCGTACGGAGCAGTACTTC
TRBV28	-	TRBJ1-5	many	CASSSSGQPQHF	TGTGCCAGCAGCTCCTCAGGTCAGCCCCAGCATTTT
TRBV20-1	-	TRBJ1-4	many	CSAPDRRNEKLFF	TGCAGTGCCCCGGACAGACGAAATGAAAAACTGTTTTTT
TRBV5-1	TRBD1	TRBJ2-5	few	CASSLVQGARETQYF	TGCGCCAGCAGCTTGGTTCAGGGGGCGAGAGAGACCCAGTACTTC
TRBV19	-	TRBJ1-5	-	CASSTRSVYQPQHF	TGTGCCAGTAGTACCAGGAGCGTATATCAGCCCCAGCATTTT
TRBV7-9	-	TRBJ2-5	-	CASSWGATRYF	TGTGCCAGCAGCTGGGGGGCAACCCGGTACTTC